This TCR beta chain was retrieved from a study of blood T cells in healthy people across ages. Study findings and constraints: Possibly confounding the expanded clonotype changes was the fact that donor CMV status was unknown.

With regard to this clonotype: The target antigen is unknown.

The V gene's germline CDR1 is SNHLY and CDR2 FYNNEI. With V trimmed by 3 bases and J by 2 bases, 6 bases remained unmatched. The CDR3 is made up of 15 amino acids. The authors ran a second PCR of roughly 6 to 11 cycles using a sample-barcoded 5' primer and a J-beta primer mix. Each sample yielded at least 2.5 million CDR3-containing paired-end reads. TCRdb reanalysed the 5' RACE reads using MiXCR and keeps one entry per CDR3 protein. Of about 800,000 distinct CDR3 sequences in the sample, around a quarter are singletons; the top ten hold under 4.5%. Extraction yielded at least 6 micrograms of total RNA per sample. These data are also associated with another study on T cells of mothers and their children. That study adds: Once extracted, all RNA went into cDNA synthesis at around 1.6 ug per 15 ul.

The sequencing input was blood. This TCR derives from a boy aged 5-17 years in good health. The V gene is TRBV2, the J gene TRBJ2-7; TRBD2 matches 8 bases. CDR3 sequence reads: CASSDITGGTYEQYF. CDR3 DNA: TGTGCCAGCAGTGATATAACGGGAGGGACCTACGAGCAGTACTTC.